This note documents a single T cell receptor beta chain sequence. The source of the sample is a study of blood T cell repertoires in COVID-19. About the study: The samples span acute and convalescent COVID-19 from the United States, Italy and Spain. In each case, the material was cDNA or gDNA derived from T cells, B-cell-depleted T cells, or PBMCs.

Study processing details: Reference gene primer amplification yielded estimated nucleated cell counts. This table comes from immunoSEQ multiplex PCR, and its TCRdb copy is limited to in-frame clones, with some not included. V and J calls and clone size are copied from that table; D and trimming were computed from the DNA. The table lists about 48,000 clones, 65% to 85% of them singletons, with about 5.2% in the top ten. Trimming stripped 10 bases from V and 2 bases from J, with 19 bases between. The CDR3 sequence is 15 residues long. Germline V gene sequence: CDR1 LNHDA, CDR2 SQIVND (reference sequence).

The sequence derives from a human donor in a cohort sampled during active COVID-19. V usage is TRBV19 and J usage is TRBJ2-3, with D possibly being TRBD2 (5 bases). The sequencing sample was made of peripheral blood. Here the CDR3 reads CATSIGLTYTDTQYF. In DNA form, the CDR3 reads TGTGCCACCTCTATTGGACTTACCTACACAGATACGCAGTATTTT.